This T cell receptor (beta chain) was identified during a study of T cell responses to AZD1222 COVID-19 vaccine. TCRdb keeps only in-frame clones here, not all; method: immunoSEQ multiplex PCR. This sample yields fewer than 150,000 clones, of which about 91% are seen a single time; approximately 4.5% belongs to the top ten. The germline V gene encodes CDR1 WNHNN and CDR2 SYGVQD (reference sequence). V gave up 4 bases and J gave up 3 bases, with 10 bases separating them. This CDR3 contains 14 residues. The chain combines TRBV10-1 with TRBJ2-1; D might be TRBD2 (6 bases). The sequence was collected from an adult in good health. The material was peripheral blood, obtained on day 0 of AZD1222 vaccination. CDR3 sequence reads: CASSAGVGYNEQFF. The CDR3 DNA reads TGCGCCAGCAGTGCGGGGGTAGGCTACAATGAGCAGTTCTTC.